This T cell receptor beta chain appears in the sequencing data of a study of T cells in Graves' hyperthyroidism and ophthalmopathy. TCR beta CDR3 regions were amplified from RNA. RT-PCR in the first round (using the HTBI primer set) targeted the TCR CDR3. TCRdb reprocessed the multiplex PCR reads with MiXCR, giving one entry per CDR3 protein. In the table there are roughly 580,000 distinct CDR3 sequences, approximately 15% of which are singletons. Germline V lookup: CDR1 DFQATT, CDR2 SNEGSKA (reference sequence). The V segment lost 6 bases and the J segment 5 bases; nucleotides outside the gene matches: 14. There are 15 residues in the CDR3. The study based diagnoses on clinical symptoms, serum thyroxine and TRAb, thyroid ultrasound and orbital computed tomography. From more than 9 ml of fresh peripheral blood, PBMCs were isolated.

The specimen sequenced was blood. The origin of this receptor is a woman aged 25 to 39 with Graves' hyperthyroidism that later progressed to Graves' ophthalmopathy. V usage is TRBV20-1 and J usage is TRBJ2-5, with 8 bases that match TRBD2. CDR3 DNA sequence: TGCAGTGCGCGAACAGAAGCGGGAGTAGGGGAGACCCAGTACTTC. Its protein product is CSARTEAGVGETQYF.